What follows are 27 T cell receptor beta chains derived from one specimen sequenced in a study of CD8+ T cells in alopecia areata. The treatment here: oral pan-JAK inhibitor, 5-10 mg twice daily. Extraction of RNA preceded its reverse transcription into cDNA, which served as the sequencing template. Assay used: immunoSEQ multiplex PCR; TCRdb lists only in-frame clones, some missing. The table lists around 150,000 clones, about two thirds of them singletons. Sequencing used CD4+ T cells sorted from blood, obtained at week 4, from a patient treated with tofacitinib. The receptors here all came from a human donor with alopecia areata.

In this sample, this clone turned up a few times. The J gene is TRBJ2-2, the V gene TRBV30; 12 positions agree with TRBD2. The CDR3 extends over 15 amino acids. After removal of 1 base from V and 7 bases from J, the junction contained 4 bases not matched to a gene. Germline V lookup: CDR1 GTSNPN, CDR2 SVGIG (reference sequence). For the CDR3, the DNA is TGTGCCTGGAGTGGCCGACTAGCGGGGGACGGGGAGCTGTTTTTT. It is translated as CAWSGRLAGDGELFF.

The rearrangement joins TRBV5-1 to TRBJ2-7; D might be TRBD2 (5 bases). The DNA end is a closer match to TRBJ2-5, so the J assignment may be wrong. This CDR3 is built from 14 residues. Germline V gives CDR1 SGHRS, CDR2 YFSETQ. As DNA, the CDR3 is TGCGCCAGCAGCCCAACTAGTATGGGGGAGACCCAGTACTTC. It yields the protein CASSPTSMGETQYF.

This chain joins TRBV30 and TRBJ2-2; the D gene is possibly TRBD2 (5 bases). Trimming shortened V by 0 bases and J by 5 bases, and 10 bases separated the two germline ends. Per the germline V gene, CDR1 is GTSNPN and CDR2 is SVGIG (reference sequence). The CDR3 totals 14 residues. The CDR3 DNA reads TGTGCCTGGAGTGTCGGCGGGTTGACCGGGGAGCTGTTTTTT. It encodes CAWSVGGLTGELFF.

This clone was seen once. CDR3 coding DNA: TGCAGCGTTGAAGTGGGGTCCCAGTACTTC. Residues: CSVEVGSQYF. The chain uses TRBV29-1 and TRBJ2-5, with unresolved D. The CDR3 spans 10 residues. V was pared by 1 base and J by 9 bases, with 6 bases between. CDR1 is SQVTM, CDR2 ANQGSEA, per germline.

This clone was counted between two and nine times. This chain joins TRBV30 and TRBJ1-6; the match to TRBD1 covers 8 bases. The V and J ends lost 5 bases and 7 bases, in that order; junction bases with no gene match: 7. From germline, CDR1 is GTSNPN and CDR2 SVGIG (reference sequence). CDR3 length equals 14 residues. The CDR3 spells CAWERTGRNSPLHF. As DNA, the CDR3 is TGTGCCTGGGAAAGGACAGGGAGGAATTCACCCCTCCACTTT.

V is TRBV18 and J is TRBJ2-3, with D tentatively TRBD2 (5 bases). This CDR3 comprises 15 residues. V was cut by 2 bases and J by 1 base, with 10 bases left in between. Germline V CDR1 and CDR2: KGHSH, LQKENI. CDR3 nucleotide sequence: TGTGCCAGCTCACCAAGCGGTATCGGCACAGATACGCAGTATTTT. Translated: CASSPSGIGTDTQYF.

This clone was detected only a few times. The chain recombines TRBV15 with TRBJ1-5, with TRBD1 matching over 9 bases. Germline loops: CDR1 LNHNV, CDR2 YYDKDF (reference sequence). With 1 base clipped from V and 0 bases from J, the junction kept 7 bases outside the gene matches. The CDR3 totals 18 residues. The chain's CDR3 is CATSRGGTGSRSNQPQHF. The CDR3 region has the DNA TGTGCCACCAGCAGAGGCGGGACAGGGTCCCGTAGCAATCAGCCCCAGCATTTT.

V usage is TRBV7-3 and J usage is TRBJ1-5; D is unclear. This CDR3 is 13 amino acids long. The germline gives CDR1 SGHTA, CDR2 FQGTGA. With 0 bases removed from V and 7 bases from J, the gap between germline ends came to 7 bases. The CDR3 loop reads CASSLTFGQPQHF. CDR3 bases: TGTGCCAGCAGCTTAACATTCGGGCAGCCCCAGCATTTT.

The chain combines TRBV12-5 with TRBJ2-3; D may correspond to TRBD1 or TRBD2 (5 bases each). Per germline, CDR1 LGHNT and CDR2 FRNRAP. The CDR3 is 16 residues long. Trimming cost V 5 bases and J 2 bases, with 17 bases left between them. The CDR3 coding sequence is TGTGCTAGTGGTCCGGGACGGACGGCCATCACAGATACGCAGTATTTT. Encoded protein: CASGPGRTAITDTQYF.

The gene calls are TRBV9 and TRBJ1-6, with TRBD1 matching over 9 bases. V shed 4 bases, J shed 11 bases, and the junction held 7 bases outside the gene matches. Germline lookup yields CDR1 SGDLS and CDR2 YYNGEE. The CDR3 runs 14 residues. This CDR3 is CASSPMTGGTPLHF. The CDR3 DNA reads TGTGCCAGCAGCCCGATGACAGGGGGGACACCCCTCCACTTT.

The chain recombines TRBV9 with TRBJ1-1; 9 bases match TRBD1. V was clipped by 0 bases and J by 1 base; unmatched bases: 1. The CDR3 length is 15 residues. From germline, CDR1 is SGDLS and CDR2 YYNGEE. Here the CDR3 reads CASSVEGQGNTEAFF. The CDR3 nucleotides are TGTGCCAGCAGCGTAGAGGGACAGGGGAACACTGAAGCTTTCTTT.

The rearrangement uses TRBV5-1 and TRBJ2-2; 8 nucleotides line up with TRBD2. V was clipped by 5 bases and J by 3 bases; unmatched bases: 6. The length of the CDR3 is 15 residues. CDR1 SGHRS and CDR2 YFSETQ come from the germline V gene. As DNA, the CDR3 is TGCGCCAGCAGTAGGAGCGGGGGAGACACCGGGGAGCTGTTTTTT. Residues: CASSRSGGDTGELFF.

The sample holds one count of this clone. This chain connects TRBV27 to TRBJ1-6; D is perhaps TRBD1 (6 bases). The CDR3 length is 16 residues. The V gene lost 6 bases and the J gene lost 0 bases, with 12 bases spanning the gap. CDR1 is MNHEY, CDR2 SMNVEV, per germline (reference sequence). This CDR3 is CASSLTGSSYNSPLHF. The CDR3 nucleotides read TGTGCCAGCAGCCTAACAGGGAGCTCCTATAATTCACCCCTCCACTTT.

The J gene is TRBJ1-6, the V gene TRBV14; 10 bases are a match to TRBD1. From germline, CDR1 is SGHDN and CDR2 FVKESK. The ends lost 4 bases at V and 10 bases at J; junction bases unmatched: 4. The CDR3 runs 14 residues. This chain's CDR3 is CASSRTGGVSPLHF. CDR3 DNA: TGTGCCAGCAGCCGGACAGGGGGTGTCTCACCCCTCCACTTT.

The chain combines TRBV29-1 with TRBJ2-5; D not certain. Trimming took off 7 bases at V and 3 bases at J, with 12 bases between the two ends. Germline CDR1 and CDR2: SQVTM and ANQGSEA. The CDR3 spans 12 residues. CDR3 DNA: TGCAGCGGGAATTCGTTAGAAGAGACCCAGTACTTC. Translated, it gives CSGNSLEETQYF.

V and J are TRBV25-1 and TRBJ1-3, with a tentative D call TRBD1 (6 bases). Trimming stripped 6 bases from V and 0 bases from J, with 12 bases between. Germline V gives CDR1 MGHDK, CDR2 SYGVNS. The length of the CDR3 is 15 residues. CDR3 coding DNA: TGTGCCAGCAGCCCACAACAGGGCTCTGGAAACACCATATATTTT. This sequence encodes CASSPQQGSGNTIYF. The full variable domain, rest sourced from reference TRBV25-1 and TRBJ1-3, is EADIYQTPRYLVIGTGKKITLECSQTMGHDKMYWYQQDPGMELHLIHYSYGVNSTEKGDLSSESTVSRIRTEHFPLTLESARPSHTSQYLCASSPQQGSGNTIYFGEGSWLTVV.

The J gene is TRBJ1-4, the V gene TRBV2; no clear D. Germline-derived CDR1 and CDR2 are SNHLY and FYNNEI. The length of the CDR3 is 14 residues. V was pared by 7 bases and J by 7 bases, with 16 bases between. In DNA, the CDR3 is TGTGCCAGCAAGGAGGTCCAGGTGGCTGAAAAACTGTTTTTT. The encoded protein is CASKEVQVAEKLFF.

The gene calls are TRBV2 and TRBJ1-6; D may be TRBD1 (6 bases). This CDR3 is 11 amino acids long. Trimming cost V 7 bases and J 14 bases, with 12 bases left between them. Germline V lookup: CDR1 SNHLY, CDR2 FYNNEI. Here the CDR3 reads CASTLDRSLHF. CDR3 sequence (DNA): TGTGCCAGCACCTTGGACAGATCCCTCCACTTT.

This clone was observed a few times. The V call is TRBV6-5, the J call TRBJ1-2, with D perhaps matching TRBD1 (5 bases). Germline V gene lookup returns CDR1 MNHEY and CDR2 SVGAGI. CDR3 length equals 16 residues. The germline V and J ends were trimmed by 2 bases and 3 bases, with 16 bases remaining between them. In DNA, the CDR3 is TGTGCCAGCAGTTACCCCACCGGACAAGGCCACTATGGCTACACCTTC. The encoded protein is CASSYPTGQGHYGYTF.

This clone was seen once. The V and J genes are TRBV4-3 and TRBJ2-2; tentatively, D is TRBD2 (6 bases). The CDR3 has 17 amino acids. Trimming cost V 0 bases and J 6 bases, with 17 bases left between them. CDR1 is LGHNA, CDR2 YSLEER, per germline. The CDR3 loop is CASSQDRWGGRAGELFF. CDR3 DNA: TGCGCCAGCAGCCAAGATCGTTGGGGAGGTCGGGCCGGGGAGCTGTTTTTT.

This chain joins TRBV30 and TRBJ1-4; D might be TRBD1 (5 bases). The CDR3 is made up of 14 amino acids. Germline V gene data show CDR1 as GTSNPN and CDR2 as SVGIG (reference sequence). V was pared by 3 bases and J by 8 bases, with 16 bases between. CDR3 DNA: TGTGCCTGGAGAGGGGACTCCCTCAAGGAAAAACTGTTTTTT. Encoded protein: CAWRGDSLKEKLFF.

The chain carries TRBV29-1 and TRBJ1-2; D unclear. Germline V lookup: CDR1 SQVTM, CDR2 ANQGSEA. CDR3 size: 11 residues. V was shortened by 6 bases and J by 8 bases, with 13 bases between the two germline ends. In DNA, the CDR3 is TGCAGCGTCGGCCAATCGAGGGGCTACACCTTC. Residues: CSVGQSRGYTF.

The chain has TRBV30 and TRBJ2-5; 13 bases are a match to TRBD2. This CDR3 is built from 13 residues. J was trimmed by 10 bases and V by 0 bases; bases with no gene match: 2. Germline assignment: CDR1 GTSNPN and CDR2 SVGIG (reference sequence). CDR3 in DNA: TGTGCCTGGAGTGTACTAGCGGGGGGGGACCAGTACTTC. Amino acids: CAWSVLAGGDQYF.

To note about this clone: This sample includes further DNA sequences coding for the same CDR3. This chain connects TRBV29-1 to TRBJ2-6; no definite D call. V was pared by 6 bases and J by 1 base, with 4 bases between. CDR3 length: 12 residues. Germline CDR1 and CDR2: SQVTM and ANQGSEA. The CDR3 protein is CSVTSGANVLTF. Here the CDR3 DNA reads TGCAGCGTAACATCTGGGGCCAACGTCCTGACTTTC.

This clone showed up just a few times. The chain employs TRBV29-1 and TRBJ1-5; D unclear. The V gene's germline CDR1 is SQVTM and CDR2 ANQGSEA. Deletions cut 4 bases from V and 6 bases from J, with 4 bases between. This CDR3 is built from 10 residues. The CDR3 region has the DNA TGCAGCGTTGTTTGTCAGCCCCAGCATTTT. Encoded protein: CSVVCQPQHF. Combining the CDR3 with reference TRBV29-1 and TRBJ1-5 gives the whole variable domain SAVISQKPSRDICQRGTSLTIQCQVDSQVTMMFWYRQQPGQSLTLIATANQGSEATYESGFVIDKFPISRPNLTFSTLTVSNMSPEDSSIYLCSVVCQPQHFGDGTRLSIL.

This clone was counted a single time. At one end the junction does not follow the germline gene, possibly because of a read error. V and J are TRBV30 and TRBJ1-5; maybe TRBD1 (6 bases). The length of the CDR3 is 13 residues. CDR1 is GTSNPN, CDR2 SVGIG, per germline (reference sequence). This chain's CDR3 is CAWSPGQNPPQHF. The CDR3 coding sequence is TGTGCCTGGAGTCCTGGACAGAATCCGCCCCAGCATTTT.

As concerns this clone: The junction shows a germline mismatch at one end, possibly a read error. The chain recombines TRBV5-1 with TRBJ2-1, with D possibly matching TRBD2 (6 bases). The CDR3 length is 14 residues. From germline, CDR1 is SGHRS and CDR2 YFSETQ. The CDR3 region is CASSSTGVYNEQFF. The CDR3 DNA is TGTGCCAGCAGCTCGACGGGGGTTTACAATGAGCAGTTCTTC.